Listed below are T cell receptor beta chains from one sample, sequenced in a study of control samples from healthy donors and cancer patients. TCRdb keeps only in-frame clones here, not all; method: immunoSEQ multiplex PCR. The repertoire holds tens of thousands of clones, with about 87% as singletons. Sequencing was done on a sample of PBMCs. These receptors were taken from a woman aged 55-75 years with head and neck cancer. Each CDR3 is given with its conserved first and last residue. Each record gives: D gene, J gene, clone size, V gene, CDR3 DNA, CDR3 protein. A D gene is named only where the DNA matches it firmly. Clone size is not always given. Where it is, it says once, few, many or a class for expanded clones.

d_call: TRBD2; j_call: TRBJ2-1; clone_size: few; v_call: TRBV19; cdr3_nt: TGTGCCAGTAGTATAGGACTAGCGGGAGTCTCCTACAATGAGCAGTTCTTC; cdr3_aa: CASSIGLAGVSYNEQFF
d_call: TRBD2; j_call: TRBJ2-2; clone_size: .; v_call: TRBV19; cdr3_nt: TGTGCCAGTAGTATAGATGCAGCGGGAGGGGGGTCCGGGGAGCTGTTTTTT; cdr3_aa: CASSIDAAGGGSGELFF
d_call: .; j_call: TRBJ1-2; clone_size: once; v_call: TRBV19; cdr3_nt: TGTGCCAGTAGTATCCTTTCCAGGGTATACTATGGCTACACCTTC; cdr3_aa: CASSILSRVYYGYTF
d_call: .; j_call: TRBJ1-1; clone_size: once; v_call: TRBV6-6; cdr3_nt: TGTGCCAGCAGAGCTGGACAGAAAATGAACACTGAAGCTTTCTTT; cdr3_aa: CASRAGQKMNTEAFF
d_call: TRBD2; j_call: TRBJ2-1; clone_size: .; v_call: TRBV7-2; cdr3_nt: TGTGCCAGCAGCTTAGCGGGAGCTAGCGGGGGTTACAATGAGCAGTTCTTC; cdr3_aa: CASSLAGASGGYNEQFF
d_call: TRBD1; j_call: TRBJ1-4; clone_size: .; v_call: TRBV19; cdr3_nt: TGTGCCAGTAGTATAACAGGGGTGGCTGAAAAACTGTTTTTT; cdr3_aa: CASSITGVAEKLFF
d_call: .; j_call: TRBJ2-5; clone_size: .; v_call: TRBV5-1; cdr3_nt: TGCGCCAGCAGCTTTTGGGTAGCGACGCAAGAGACCCAGTACTTC; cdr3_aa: CASSFWVATQETQYF
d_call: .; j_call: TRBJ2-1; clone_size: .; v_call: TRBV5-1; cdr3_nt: TGCGCCAGCAGCTTGGCTGGTCAGGGTGAGAATGAGCAGTTCTTC; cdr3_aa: CASSLAGQGENEQFF
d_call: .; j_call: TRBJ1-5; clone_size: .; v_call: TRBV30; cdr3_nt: TGTGCCTGGAGCCGCGAAGAAACTCAGCCCCAGCATTTT; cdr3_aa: CAWSREETQPQHF
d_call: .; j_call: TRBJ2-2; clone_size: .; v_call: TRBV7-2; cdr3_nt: TGTGCCAGCAGCTTAGAGGTTAACCGAGGCACCGGGGAGCTGTTTTTT; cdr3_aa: CASSLEVNRGTGELFF
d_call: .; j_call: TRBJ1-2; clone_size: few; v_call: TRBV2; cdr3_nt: TGTGCCAGCCTACCCCCCCAGGGCGGGGGCTACACCTTC; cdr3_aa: CASLPPQGGGYTF
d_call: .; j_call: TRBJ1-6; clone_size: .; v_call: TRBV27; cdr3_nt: TGTGCCAGCAGTGCCCGGGGCAGCAACTCACCCCTCCACTTT; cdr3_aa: CASSARGSNSPLHF
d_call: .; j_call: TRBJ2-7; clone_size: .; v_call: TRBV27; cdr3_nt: TGTGCCAGCAGGTCGCGGGGCGGGGCATCCTACGAGCAGTACTTC; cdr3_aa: CASRSRGGASYEQYF
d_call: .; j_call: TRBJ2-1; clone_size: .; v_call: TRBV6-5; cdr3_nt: TGTGCCAGCAGTTACGGCTACAATGAGCAGTTCTTC; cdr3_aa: CASSYGYNEQFF
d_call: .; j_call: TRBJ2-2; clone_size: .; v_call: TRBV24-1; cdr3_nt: TGTGCCACCAGTGATCGGACCCACGGGGAGCTGTTTTTT; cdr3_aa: CATSDRTHGELFF
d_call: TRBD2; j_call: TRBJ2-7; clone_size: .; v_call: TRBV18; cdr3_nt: TGTGCCAGCTCATATGGGACTATCTACGAGCAGTACTTC; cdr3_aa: CASSYGTIYEQYF
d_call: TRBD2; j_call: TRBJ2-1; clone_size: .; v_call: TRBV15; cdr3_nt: TGTGCCACCAGCAGAAAGGTGGCTAGCGGTACCTACAATGAGCAGTTCTTC; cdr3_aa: CATSRKVASGTYNEQFF
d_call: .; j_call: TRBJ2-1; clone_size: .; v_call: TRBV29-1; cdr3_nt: TGCAGCACTCGGACTTCCACGTACAATGAGCAGTTCTTC; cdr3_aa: CSTRTSTYNEQFF
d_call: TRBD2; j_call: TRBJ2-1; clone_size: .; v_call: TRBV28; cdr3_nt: TGTGCCAGCAGTTTATACCCTAGCGGGAGGTTCCTCTACAATGAGCAGTTCTTC; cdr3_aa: CASSLYPSGRFLYNEQFF
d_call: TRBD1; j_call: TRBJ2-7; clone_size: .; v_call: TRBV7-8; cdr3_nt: TGTGCCAGCAGCCTCGGGACAGGGCGCCAGTACGAGCAGTACTTC; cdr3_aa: CASSLGTGRQYEQYF
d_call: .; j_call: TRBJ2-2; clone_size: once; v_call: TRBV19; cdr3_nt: TGTGCCAGTAATCCCTTGAACACCGGGGAGCTGTTTTTT; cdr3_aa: CASNPLNTGELFF
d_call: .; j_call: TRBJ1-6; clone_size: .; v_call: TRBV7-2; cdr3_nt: TGTGCCAGCAGTCGCACCCGGACAGATAATTCACCCCTCCACTTT; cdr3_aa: CASSRTRTDNSPLHF